Shown below are 4 T cell receptor beta chains from a single sample sequenced in a study of cytomegalovirus exposure and HLA in healthy donors (dated by TCRdb to the late 2010s). Library prep was done by the immunoSEQ multiplex PCR assay. For the multiplex PCR, a mixture combining 60 forward primers for TCR Vbeta segments and 13 reverse primers for TCR Jbeta segments was used. This is the immuneACCESS table as TCRdb keeps it, with only in-frame sequences that have V and J called. A part of the clones is gone; compared with another copy, unresolved V genes explain less than half, and the rest is unexplained. The sample table shows 200,000 to 250,000 clones, and over 80% are seen once. Jointly, the top ten make up 0.71% of the sample. Sequences were obtained from PBMCs. These receptors all stem from a boy aged 2 to 10 in good health and CMV-seronegative.

This rearrangement joins TRBV9 to TRBJ2-3, with 7 positions matching TRBD1. Germline lookup yields CDR1 SGDLS and CDR2 YYNGEE. The CDR3 contains 15 residues. V trimming: 6 bases; J trimming: 0 bases; junction bases outside the gene matches: 7. The chain's CDR3 is CASTNEGASTDTQYF. The CDR3 DNA reads TGTGCCAGCACCAACGAGGGGGCGAGCACAGATACGCAGTATTTT.

In this sample, this clone turned up a few times. The chain employs TRBV9 and TRBJ1-5; tentative D call: TRBD1 (5 bases). V lost 4 bases to trimming and J lost 7 bases, with 18 bases between them. This CDR3 spans 15 amino acids. Germline V gene lookup returns CDR1 SGDLS and CDR2 YYNGEE. CDR3 residues: CASSRWWTNCQPQHF. DNA of the CDR3: TGTGCCAGCAGCCGGTGGTGGACAAACTGCCAGCCCCAGCATTTT.

This clone was picked up many times. The V call is TRBV7-8, the J call TRBJ1-5; D is perhaps TRBD1 (5 bases). With 1 base removed from V and 0 bases from J, the gap between germline ends came to 7 bases. From germline, CDR1 is SGHVS and CDR2 FQNEAQ. There are 15 residues in the CDR3. DNA of the CDR3: TGTGCCAGCAGCTTAGACGACAGTAGCAATCAGCCCCAGCATTTT. This translates into CASSLDDSSNQPQHF.

This sequence joins TRBV7-9 and TRBJ2-7, with D maybe TRBD1 (5 bases). The CDR3 is 14 residues long. Deletions cut 1 base from V and 4 bases from J, with 11 bases between. The germline gives CDR1 SEHNR, CDR2 FQNEAQ (reference sequence). CDR3 DNA: TGTGCCAGCAGCTTAGTTATGACAGATTACGAGCAGTACTTC. Its translation: CASSLVMTDYEQYF.